This T cell receptor beta chain was sequenced in a study of Tregs in tolerant kidney transplant recipients. Overall study results and limits: No direct test of biological reproducibility was done here.

The data were produced by immunoSEQ multiplex PCR, yet TCRdb's version contains in-frame clones alone and is incomplete. The data show about 44,000 clones, 95% seen once. Turning to this clone: What it binds is unknown.

Trimming left V 0 bases short and J 1 base short, with 18 bases between. The CDR3 consists of 18 residues. The germline CDR1 and CDR2 sequences are SGDLS and YYNGEE. This receptor was identified in a human donor in good health. The chain recombines TRBV9 with TRBJ2-3, with D tentatively TRBD2 (6 bases). Material for sequencing was Tregs from blood cultured with allogeneic cells. The CDR3 region is CASSVAPEGRWGTDTQYF. For the CDR3, the DNA is TGTGCCAGCAGCGTAGCTCCGGAGGGCCGCTGGGGCACAGATACGCAGTATTTT.